The clone carrying this T cell receptor beta chain was counted ten times or more. TCRdb re-derived calls from the 5' RACE reads in MiXCR, one entry per CDR3 protein. Counted here are 41,000 or so distinct CDR3 sequences, approximately 4.9% occurring once; the ten biggest clones make up 9.2%. The data derive from a study of T cells of healthy individuals. Germline CDR1 MNHEY, CDR2 SVGEGT. The CDR3 spans 18 residues. V dropped 8 bases and J dropped 1; count of bases not matched to a gene: 14. This clonotype was obtained from a human donor in good health. This rearrangement joins TRBV6-2 or TRBV6-3 to TRBJ2-3, with 11 nucleotides matching TRBD2. CDR3 DNA: TGTGCCAGCCGGACGCTAGCGGGAGGTGCTGGGGGCACAGATACGCAGTATTTT. It yields the protein CASRTLAGGAGGTDTQYF.